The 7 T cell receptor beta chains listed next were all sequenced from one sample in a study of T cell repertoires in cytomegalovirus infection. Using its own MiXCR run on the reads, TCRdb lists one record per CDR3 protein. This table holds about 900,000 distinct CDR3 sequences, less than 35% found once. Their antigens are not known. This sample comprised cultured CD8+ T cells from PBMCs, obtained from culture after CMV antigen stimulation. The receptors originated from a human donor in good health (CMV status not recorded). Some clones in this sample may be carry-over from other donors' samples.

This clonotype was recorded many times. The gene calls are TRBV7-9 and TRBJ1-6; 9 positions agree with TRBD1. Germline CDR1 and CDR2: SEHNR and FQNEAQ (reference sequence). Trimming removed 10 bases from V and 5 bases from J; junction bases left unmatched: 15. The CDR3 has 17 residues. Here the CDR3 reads CATEYRGREFNNSPLHF. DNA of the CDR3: TGTGCCACGGAATACAGGGGGCGTGAATTTAATAATTCACCCCTCCACTTT.

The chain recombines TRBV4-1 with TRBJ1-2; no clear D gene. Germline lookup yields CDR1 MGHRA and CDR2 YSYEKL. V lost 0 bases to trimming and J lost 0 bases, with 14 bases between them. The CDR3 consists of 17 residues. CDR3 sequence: CASSQETESVANYGYTF. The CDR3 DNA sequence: TGCGCCAGCAGCCAAGAAACGGAGTCGGTAGCTAACTATGGCTACACCTTC.

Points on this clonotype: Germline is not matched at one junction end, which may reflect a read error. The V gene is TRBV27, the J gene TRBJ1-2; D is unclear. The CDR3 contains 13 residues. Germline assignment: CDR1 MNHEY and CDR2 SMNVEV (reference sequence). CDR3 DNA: TGTGCCAGCAGTTTGACCAGTAACTATAGCTACACCTTC. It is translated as CASSLTSNYSYTF.

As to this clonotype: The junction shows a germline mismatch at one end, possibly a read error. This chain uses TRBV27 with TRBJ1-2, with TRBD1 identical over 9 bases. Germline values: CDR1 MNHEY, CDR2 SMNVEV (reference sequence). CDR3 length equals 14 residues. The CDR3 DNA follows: TGTGCCAGCAGACCAATACTTTCGGGACAGGGCTGCACCTTC. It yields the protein CASRPILSGQGCTF.

The CDR3 is CASSQDSRAVIAKLFF. For the CDR3, the DNA is TGCGCCAGCAGCCAAGATTCACGGGCCGTCATCGCAAAACTGTTTTTT. The V call is TRBV4-3, the J call TRBJ1-4, with D hard to call. Germline V CDR1 and CDR2: LGHNA, YSLEER. Trimming pared 0 bases from V and 10 bases from J, leaving 18 bases between. The CDR3 contains 16 residues.

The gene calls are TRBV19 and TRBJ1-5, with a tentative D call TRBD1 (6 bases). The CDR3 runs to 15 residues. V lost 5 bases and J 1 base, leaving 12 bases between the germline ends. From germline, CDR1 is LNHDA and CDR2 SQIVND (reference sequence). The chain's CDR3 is CASSYQGRSNQPQHF. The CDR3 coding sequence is TGTGCCAGTAGTTACCAGGGGCGGAGCAATCAGCCCCAGCATTTT.

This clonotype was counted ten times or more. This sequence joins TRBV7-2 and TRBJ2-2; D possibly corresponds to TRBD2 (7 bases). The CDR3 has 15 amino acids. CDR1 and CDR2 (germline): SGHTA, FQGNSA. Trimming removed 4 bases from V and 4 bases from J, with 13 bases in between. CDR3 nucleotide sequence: TGTGCCAGCAGCTCCTTGGGGGGGGCCACCGGGGAGCTGTTTTTT. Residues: CASSSLGGATGELFF.